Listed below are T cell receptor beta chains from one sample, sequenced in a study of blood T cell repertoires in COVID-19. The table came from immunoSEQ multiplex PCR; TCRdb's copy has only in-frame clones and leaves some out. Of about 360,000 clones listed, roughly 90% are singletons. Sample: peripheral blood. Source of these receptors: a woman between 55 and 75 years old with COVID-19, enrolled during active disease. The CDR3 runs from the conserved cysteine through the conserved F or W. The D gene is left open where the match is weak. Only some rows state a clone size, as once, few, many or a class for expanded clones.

DNA: TGTGCCAGCAGTATCAAGGGGTATGGCTACACCTTC; CDR3: CASSIKGYGYTF; length: 12; V: TRBV12-3/TRBV12-4; D: NA; size: NA; J: TRBJ1-2
DNA: TGTGCCAGCAGCTTATTGGCTAGGGGAAATGGCTACACCTTC; CDR3: CASSLLARGNGYTF; length: 14; V: TRBV7-8; D: NA; size: NA; J: TRBJ1-2
DNA: TGTGCCATCAGTGAGGCACAGCTCCCCTCGTCGGGCTACACCTTC; CDR3: CAISEAQLPSSGYTF; length: 15; V: TRBV10-3; D: NA; size: NA; J: TRBJ1-2
DNA: TGTGCCAGCAGTTCTCCCAGCGGGGGATACAATGAGCAGTTCTTC; CDR3: CASSSPSGGYNEQFF; length: 15; V: TRBV7-6; D: TRBD2; size: NA; J: TRBJ2-1
DNA: TGTGCCAGCAGTGAAGCCGGGACAGGCCTCTACGAGCAGTACTTC; CDR3: CASSEAGTGLYEQYF; length: 15; V: TRBV6-1; D: TRBD1; size: NA; J: TRBJ2-7
DNA: TGTGCCAGCAGCCTTGGACATCCGAGCTCTGGAAACACCATATATTTT; CDR3: CASSLGHPSSGNTIYF; length: 16; V: TRBV14; D: NA; size: once; J: TRBJ1-3
DNA: TGTGCCACCACCTCCCAGGGGGGCTATAGCAATCAGCCCCAGCATTTT; CDR3: CATTSQGGYSNQPQHF; length: 16; V: TRBV19; D: TRBD1; size: NA; J: TRBJ1-5
DNA: TGCGCCACAGCACGGGGAGTTCAAGAGACCCAGTACTTC; CDR3: CATARGVQETQYF; length: 13; V: TRBV10-1; D: NA; size: NA; J: TRBJ2-5
DNA: TGTGCCTGGAGAGCAAGCTCCTATAATTCACCCCTCCACTTT; CDR3: CAWRASSYNSPLHF; length: 14; V: TRBV30; D: NA; size: NA; J: TRBJ1-6
DNA: TGTGCCAGCAGTGAATCGGGACTCACTTCCATCGAGCAGTTCTTC; CDR3: CASSESGLTSIEQFF; length: 15; V: TRBV2; D: NA; size: few; J: TRBJ2-1
DNA: TGTGCCAGCAGCTTATGGGCTCATCGGAACCCCACAGATACGCAGTATTTT; CDR3: CASSLWAHRNPTDTQYF; length: 17; V: TRBV13; D: NA; size: NA; J: TRBJ2-3
DNA: TGTGCCAGCAGCCACGGGACTAGCGGGGATAATGAGCAGTTCTTC; CDR3: CASSHGTSGDNEQFF; length: 15; V: TRBV9; D: TRBD2; size: NA; J: TRBJ2-1
DNA: TGTGCCAGCAGCCAAAATTTCCCCCCACTTTTCTACGAGCAGTACTTC; CDR3: CASSQNFPPLFYEQYF; length: 16; V: TRBV14; D: NA; size: NA; J: TRBJ2-7
DNA: TGTGCCAGCAGGGACAGCCTGAACACTGAAGCTTTCTTT; CDR3: CASRDSLNTEAFF; length: 13; V: TRBV28; D: NA; size: NA; J: TRBJ1-1
DNA: TGTGCCTGGAGCGTACAAGGAAACACCATATATTTT; CDR3: CAWSVQGNTIYF; length: 12; V: TRBV30; D: NA; size: NA; J: TRBJ1-3
DNA: TGTGCCAGCAGCTTAGTCCAAAATTCACCCCTCCACTTT; CDR3: CASSLVQNSPLHF; length: 13; V: TRBV7-3; D: NA; size: few; J: TRBJ1-6
DNA: TGTGCCAGCAGCGCTAGCGGGGGGGCCGAAAATGAGCAGTTCTTC; CDR3: CASSASGGAENEQFF; length: 15; V: TRBV28; D: TRBD2; size: once; J: TRBJ2-1
DNA: TGTGCCAGTAGTATAGCAGAAGAGACCCAGTACTTC; CDR3: CASSIAEETQYF; length: 12; V: TRBV19; D: NA; size: few; J: TRBJ2-5